A selection of T cell receptor beta chains follows, all from one sample in a study of cytomegalovirus exposure and HLA in healthy donors. Produced via immunoSEQ multiplex PCR; TCRdb's table is partial and in-frame only. The table shows around 140,000 clones, with approximately 80% occurring only once. The sequencing sample was made of PBMCs. The receptors come from a woman between 18 and 29 years old in good health and CMV-seropositive. Both conserved end residues are part of each CDR3. Each record gives: V gene, D gene, CDR3 length, J gene, clone size, CDR3 protein, CDR3 DNA. The D gene is left open where the match is weak. Clone size, where shown, is once, few, many, or a class for clones that have expanded.

>TRBV12-5|.|16|TRBJ2-2|.
CASGLGQSANTGELFF
TGTGCTAGTGGTTTGGGTCAGAGCGCGAACACCGGGGAGCTGTTTTTT
>TRBV5-8|.|17|TRBJ2-1|.
CASSSVILGGRGNEQFF
TGTGCCAGCAGCTCAGTTATTCTCGGTGGGAGAGGCAATGAGCAGTTCTTC
>TRBV6-5|TRBD1|14|TRBJ1-4|once
CASRSGTVNEKLFF
TGTGCCAGCAGATCCGGGACAGTTAATGAAAAACTGTTTTTT
>TRBV9|TRBD1|15|TRBJ2-2|.
CASSPTGGRTGELFF
TGTGCCAGCAGCCCGACAGGGGGTAGGACCGGGGAGCTGTTTTTT
>TRBV28|TRBD2|18|TRBJ2-3|.
CASSPRTSGGPSTDTQYF
TGTGCCAGCAGTCCCCGGACTAGCGGGGGCCCTAGCACAGATACGCAGTATTTT
>TRBV5-4|TRBD2|16|TRBJ2-1|.
CASSTPGGAHYNEQFF
TGTGCCAGCAGCACGCCCGGGGGGGCCCACTACAATGAGCAGTTCTTC
>TRBV15|TRBD1|18|TRBJ2-6|.
CATSKWGQGSSGANVLTF
TGTGCCACCAGCAAATGGGGACAGGGAAGCTCTGGGGCCAACGTCCTGACTTTC
>TRBV5-4|TRBD1|18|TRBJ1-3|.
CASSRGQASLVSGNTIYF
TGTGCCAGCAGTCGCGGACAGGCAAGCTTGGTCTCTGGAAACACCATATATTTT
>TRBV6-1|TRBD2|17|TRBJ2-5|few
CASSEAPGGRGQETQYF
TGTGCCAGCAGTGAAGCCCCGGGGGGACGGGGACAAGAGACCCAGTACTTC
>TRBV7-9|TRBD2|19|TRBJ2-3|.
CASSPIPSSGFIGTDTQYF
TGTGCCAGCAGCCCAATTCCCTCTAGCGGGTTTATCGGCACAGATACGCAGTATTTT
>TRBV6-5|TRBD1|16|TRBJ1-4|.
CASSYDRGVANEKLFF
TGTGCCAGCAGTTACGACAGGGGCGTTGCTAATGAAAAACTGTTTTTT
>TRBV30|.|12|TRBJ1-2|.
CAWNEEGYGYTF
TGTGCCTGGAATGAGGAAGGCTATGGCTACACCTTC
>TRBV6-6|.|14|TRBJ2-5|.
CASSAAGMQETQYF
TGTGCCAGCAGTGCCGCGGGGATGCAAGAGACCCAGTACTTC
>TRBV10-3|.|15|TRBJ2-3|.
CAISDPTGSTDTQYF
TGTGCCATCAGTGATCCGACAGGAAGCACAGATACGCAGTATTTT
>TRBV11-2|.|15|TRBJ1-1|.
CASSLEGAASTEAFF
TGTGCCAGCAGCTTAGAAGGGGCGGCGAGCACTGAAGCTTTCTTT
>TRBV28|TRBD2|15|TRBJ2-2|.
CASRGTSGWTGELFF
TGTGCCAGCAGGGGTACTAGCGGCTGGACCGGGGAGCTGTTTTTT
>TRBV6-1|.|15|TRBJ1-2|.
CASRQNQGGVGGYTF
TGTGCCAGCAGACAAAACCAGGGTGGGGTAGGCGGCTACACCTTC
>TRBV7-2|TRBD2|16|TRBJ2-7|.
CASSLVWSSRGGEQYF
TGTGCCAGCAGCTTAGTGTGGTCTAGCCGGGGAGGGGAGCAGTACTTC
>TRBV6-4|TRBD2|16|TRBJ2-3|.
CASSDSAGGPGDTQYF
TGTGCCAGCAGTGACTCTGCGGGGGGGCCGGGAGATACGCAGTATTTT
>TRBV19|.|15|TRBJ1-5|.
CASSYQRGSNQPQHF
TGTGCCAGTAGTTATCAAAGGGGCAGCAATCAGCCCCAGCATTTT
>TRBV2|TRBD2|15|TRBJ2-2|.
CASRRLASNTGELFF
TGTGCCAGCAGACGACTAGCGTCGAACACCGGGGAGCTGTTTTTT
>TRBV19|TRBD1|17|TRBJ2-1|.
CASSIGTVGISYNEQFF
TGTGCCAGTAGTATTGGGACAGTTGGGATATCCTACAATGAGCAGTTCTTC
>TRBV10-3|.|16|TRBJ2-6|.
CAISEGHVSGANVLTF
TGTGCCATCAGTGAGGGACACGTCTCTGGGGCCAACGTCCTGACTTTC
>TRBV11-2|TRBD1|14|TRBJ1-1|.
CASSSRQGSTEAFF
TGTGCCAGCAGCTCCCGACAGGGAAGCACTGAAGCTTTCTTT
>TRBV11-2|TRBD2|15|TRBJ2-2|.
CASSSRGVVTGELFF
TGTGCCAGCAGCTCCCGGGGGGTCGTCACCGGGGAGCTGTTTTTT
>TRBV11-2|TRBD1|15|TRBJ1-4|.
CASSPGQGWDEKLFF
TGTGCCAGCAGCCCTGGACAGGGGTGGGATGAAAAACTGTTTTTT